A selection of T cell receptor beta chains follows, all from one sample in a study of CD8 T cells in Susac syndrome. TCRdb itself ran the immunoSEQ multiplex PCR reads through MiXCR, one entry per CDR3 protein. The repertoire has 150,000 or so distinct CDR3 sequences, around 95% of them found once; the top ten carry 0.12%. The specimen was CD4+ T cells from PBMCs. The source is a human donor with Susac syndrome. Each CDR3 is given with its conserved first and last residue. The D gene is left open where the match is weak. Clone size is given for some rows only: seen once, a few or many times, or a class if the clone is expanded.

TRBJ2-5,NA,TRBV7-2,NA,TGTGCCAGCAGCTTAGTGAGGGACCAAGAGACCCAGTACTTC,CASSLVRDQETQYF
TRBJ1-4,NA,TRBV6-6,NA,TGTGCCAGCACTCACGGACAGATTAATGAAAAACTGTTTTTT,CASTHGQINEKLFF
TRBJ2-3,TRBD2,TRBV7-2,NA,TGTGCCAGCAGCTTCCTTAGCGGGACGGTGACAGATACGCAGTATTTT,CASSFLSGTVTDTQYF
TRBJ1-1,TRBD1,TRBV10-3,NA,TGTGCCATCAGTGAGGGGACAGGCAACACTGAAGCTTTCTTT,CAISEGTGNTEAFF
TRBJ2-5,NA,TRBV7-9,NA,TGTGCCAGCAGCTTAGGGACAGCCCGCTCGACCCAGTACTTC,CASSLGTARSTQYF
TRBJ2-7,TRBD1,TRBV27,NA,TGTGCCAGCATCCGACAGGGATGGGCCTACGAGCAGTACTTC,CASIRQGWAYEQYF
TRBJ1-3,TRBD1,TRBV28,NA,TGTGCCAGCAGTTCTCTGCTCCAGGGGGGAACCATATATTTT,CASSSLLQGGTIYF
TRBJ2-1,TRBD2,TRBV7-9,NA,TGTGCCAGCAGCCGGACTAGCGGGAGCGGTGGTGAGCAGTTCTTC,CASSRTSGSGGEQFF
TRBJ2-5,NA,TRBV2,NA,TGTGCCAGCTGTCCTGTAGGGGTCGTCGGGGAGACCCAGTACTTC,CASCPVGVVGETQYF
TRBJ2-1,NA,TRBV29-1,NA,TGCAGCGTGAGGGTTGGTGGGAATGAGCAGTTCTTC,CSVRVGGNEQFF
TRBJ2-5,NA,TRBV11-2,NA,TGTGCCAGCAGCCTCTCACTTCGGGAGACCCAGTACTTC,CASSLSLRETQYF
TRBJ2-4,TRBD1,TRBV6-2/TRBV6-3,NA,TGTGCCAGCAGTTACAAGACAGGGGGCCTACTTCAGTACTTC,CASSYKTGGLLQYF
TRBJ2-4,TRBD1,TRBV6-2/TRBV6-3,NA,TGTGCCAGCAGTTACTCGATTGGACAGGGGGTGTACTTC,CASSYSIGQGVYF
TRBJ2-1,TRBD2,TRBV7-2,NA,TGTGCCAGCAGCCGGATAGCGGGAGGGCCTTACAATGAGCAGTTCTTC,CASSRIAGGPYNEQFF
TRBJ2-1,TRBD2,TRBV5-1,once,TGCGCCAGCGGCAGGGAGGGGAAGGGACCCTACAATGAGCAGTTCTTC,CASGREGKGPYNEQFF
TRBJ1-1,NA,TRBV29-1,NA,TGCAGCGTCCAACAAGGGGCAGCTTTCTTT,CSVQQGAAFF
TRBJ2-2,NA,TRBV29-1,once,TGCAGCGCCCTGGGCCCACGAGGCACCGGGGAGCTGTTTTTT,CSALGPRGTGELFF
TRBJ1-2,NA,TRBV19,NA,TGTGCCAGTAAGGCAGGAGAGAACTATGGCTACACCTTC,CASKAGENYGYTF
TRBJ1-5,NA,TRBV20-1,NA,TGCAGTGCCGCAGGGCTAGGTGGAAGTCAGCCCCAGCATTTT,CSAAGLGGSQPQHF
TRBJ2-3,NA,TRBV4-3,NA,TGCGCCAGCAGCCAATTAACTGACACTAGCACAGATACGCAGTATTTT,CASSQLTDTSTDTQYF
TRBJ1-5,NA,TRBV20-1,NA,TGCAGTGCCACTCAGATCGGGGGGAATCAGCCCCAGCATTTT,CSATQIGGNQPQHF
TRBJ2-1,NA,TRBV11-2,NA,TGTGCCAGCAGCTCAATCGGGGCCGAAAACAATGAGCAGTTCTTC,CASSSIGAENNEQFF
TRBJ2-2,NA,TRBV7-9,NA,TGTGCCAGCAGCTTAACCCCTACGACCGGGGAGCTGTTTTTT,CASSLTPTTGELFF
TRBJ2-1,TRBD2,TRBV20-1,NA,TGCAGTGCTAGAGCTAGCGGAAGACTAAATGAGCAGTTCTTC,CSARASGRLNEQFF
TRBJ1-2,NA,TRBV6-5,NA,TGTGCCAGCAGTTACTCAAGAGTTTATGGCTACACCTTC,CASSYSRVYGYTF
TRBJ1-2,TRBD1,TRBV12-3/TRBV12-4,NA,TGTGCCAGCAGTTTACGGGACAGGGGACGTGGCTACACCTTC,CASSLRDRGRGYTF
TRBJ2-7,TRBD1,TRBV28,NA,TGTGCCAGCAGTCGACGGGACAGGGCCTACGAGCAGTACTTC,CASSRRDRAYEQYF
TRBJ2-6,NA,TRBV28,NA,TGTGCCAGCAGGGAGAGCCGCTCTGGGGCCAACGTCCTGACTTTC,CASRESRSGANVLTF
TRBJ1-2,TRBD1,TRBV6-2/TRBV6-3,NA,TGTGCCAGCAGTTTCCCGGGACAGCGTGGCTACACCTTC,CASSFPGQRGYTF
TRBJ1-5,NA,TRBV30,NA,TGTGCCTGGAGTGTTGGCCGGGAGGGACAGCCCCAGCATTTT,CAWSVGREGQPQHF
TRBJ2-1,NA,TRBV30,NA,TGTGCCTGGAGTGTACTAGGTGAGCAGTTCTTC,CAWSVLGEQFF
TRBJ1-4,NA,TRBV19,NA,TGTGCCAGTCGCGTCGGAGAAAAACTGTTTTTT,CASRVGEKLFF
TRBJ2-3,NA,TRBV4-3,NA,TGCGCCAGCAGCCCACAAGCGGTCACAGATACGCAGTATTTT,CASSPQAVTDTQYF
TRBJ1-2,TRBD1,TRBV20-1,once,TGCAGTGCCACTATCCCAGGGGGCTATGGCTACACCTTC,CSATIPGGYGYTF
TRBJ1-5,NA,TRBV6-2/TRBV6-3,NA,TGTGCCAGCAGTTACGGTTTTGCCCAGCATTTT,CASSYGFAQHF
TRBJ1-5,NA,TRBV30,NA,TGTGCCTGGAGTAAGGACACGGGCAATCAGCCCCAGCATTTT,CAWSKDTGNQPQHF
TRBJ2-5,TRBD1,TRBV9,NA,TGTGCCAGCAGCGTCGGACAGGGGAGAGAGACCCAGTACTTC,CASSVGQGRETQYF
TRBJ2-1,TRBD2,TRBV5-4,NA,TGTGCCAGCAGCCCACAAATCATAGCGGGATGGGGTATAAATGAGCAGTTCTTC,CASSPQIIAGWGINEQFF